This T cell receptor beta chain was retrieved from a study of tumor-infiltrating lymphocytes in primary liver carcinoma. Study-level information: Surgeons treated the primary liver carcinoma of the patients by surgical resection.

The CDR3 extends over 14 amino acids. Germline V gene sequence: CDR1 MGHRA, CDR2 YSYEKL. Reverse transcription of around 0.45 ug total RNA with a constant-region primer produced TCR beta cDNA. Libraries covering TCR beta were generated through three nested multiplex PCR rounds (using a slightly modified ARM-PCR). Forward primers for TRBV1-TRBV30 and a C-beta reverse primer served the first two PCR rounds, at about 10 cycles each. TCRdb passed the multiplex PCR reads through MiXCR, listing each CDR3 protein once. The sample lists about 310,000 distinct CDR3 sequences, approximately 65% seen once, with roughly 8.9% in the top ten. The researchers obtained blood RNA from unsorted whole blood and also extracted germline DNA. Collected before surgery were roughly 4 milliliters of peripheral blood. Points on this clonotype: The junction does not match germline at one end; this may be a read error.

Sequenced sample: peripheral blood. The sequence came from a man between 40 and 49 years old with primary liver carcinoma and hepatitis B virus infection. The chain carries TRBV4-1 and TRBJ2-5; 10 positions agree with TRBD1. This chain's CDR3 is CASSPGTGEEIQYF. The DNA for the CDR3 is TGCGCCAGCAGCCCTGGGACAGGGGAAGAGATCCAGTACTTC.